The rows below give T cell receptor beta chains drawn from one sample of a study of blood T cell repertoires in COVID-19. The data were produced by immunoSEQ multiplex PCR, yet TCRdb's version contains in-frame clones alone and is incomplete. The profile covers about 240,000 clones, with approximately 83% appearing a single time and about 2% taken by the ten largest. Sequenced: peripheral blood. Receptors originate from a man aged 30-40 years who had recovered from COVID-19. CDR3s include the opening cysteine and the closing phenylalanine or tryptophan. D genes are given only for firm matches. A row's size may be missing; if present it is once, few, many or a size class.

abundance	j_gene	v_gene	d_gene	CDR3nt	CDR3aa
few	TRBJ1-3	TRBV7-9	-	TGTGCCAGCAGCTCCGGGGGGATGGGAAACACCATATATTTT	CASSSGGMGNTIYF
-	TRBJ1-6	TRBV6-1	TRBD1	TGTGCCAGCAGTGACGGACAGGGGGGCTCACCCCTCCACTTT	CASSDGQGGSPLHF
once	TRBJ2-1	TRBV15	TRBD2	TGTGCCACCAAGCCTAGCGGGGGGACTGAGCAGTTCTTC	CATKPSGGTEQFF
-	TRBJ2-1	TRBV29-1	TRBD1	TGCAGCGTTGTGTATACTAGGGACAGGGCGGGAAATGAGCAGTTCTTC	CSVVYTRDRAGNEQFF
-	TRBJ2-7	TRBV13	TRBD2	TGTGCCAGCAGTCGAGTAGCTAGCGGAACCTACGAGCAGTACTTC	CASSRVASGTYEQYF
-	TRBJ2-1	TRBV5-1	TRBD1	TGCGCCAGCAGCTTGGTTGGACAGGACTACAATGAGCAGTTCTTC	CASSLVGQDYNEQFF
-	TRBJ1-2	TRBV6-1	-	TGTGCCAGCGCAAACCGGGACACCTTAAACTATGGCTACACCTTC	CASANRDTLNYGYTF
-	TRBJ1-6	TRBV7-8	-	TGTGCCAGCAGCTCCGAAATCGACACCGGCGATTCACCCCTCCACTTT	CASSSEIDTGDSPLHF
-	TRBJ1-1	TRBV30	-	TGTGCCTGGACCTTCGAAAGGGGCAGAACGAACACTGAAGCTTTCTTT	CAWTFERGRTNTEAFF
-	TRBJ1-2	TRBV4-2	TRBD1	TGTGCCAGCAGCCAAGTTGCGGAGGGGGCGCCTGGCTACACCTTC	CASSQVAEGAPGYTF
few	TRBJ1-5	TRBV5-4	-	TGTGCCAGCAGCTTGAACGGTCAGCGTGGCAATCAGCCCCAGCATTTT	CASSLNGQRGNQPQHF
-	TRBJ1-4	TRBV7-9	-	TGTGCCAGCAGCCCCTGGCTGGACATGGGAGAAAAACTGTTTTTT	CASSPWLDMGEKLFF
-	TRBJ1-1	TRBV5-1	TRBD1	TGCGCCAGCAGCTTGGTTGAGGGGGCCACTGAAGCTTTCTTT	CASSLVEGATEAFF
few	TRBJ2-1	TRBV19	TRBD2	TGTGCCAGTAGTTCCTCGGGACTAGTCTACAATGAGCAGTTCTTC	CASSSSGLVYNEQFF
-	TRBJ2-2	TRBV2	-	TGTGCCAGCAGTGACGCGGGTTCCGGGGAGCTGTTTTTT	CASSDAGSGELFF
-	TRBJ2-1	TRBV3-1/TRBV3-2	-	TGTGCCAGCAGCCCACGAACAGGGCGATACAATGAGCAGTTCTTC	CASSPRTGRYNEQFF
-	TRBJ2-2	TRBV7-3	TRBD2	TGTGCCAGCAGGCCGGACGGACTAGCGGGGGGGAACACCGGGGAGCTGTTTTTT	CASRPDGLAGGNTGELFF
-	TRBJ1-3	TRBV6-6	-	TGTGCCAGCAGCCCCCGGACGGGGGGAAGTGGAAACACCATATATTTT	CASSPRTGGSGNTIYF
once	TRBJ1-1	TRBV5-1	-	TGCGCCAGCAGCTTGGCCAGGGAAAGTACTGAAGCTTTCTTT	CASSLARESTEAFF
-	TRBJ2-5	TRBV15	TRBD1	TGTGCCACCAGCAGACGGACAGGGTCCCAAGAGACCCAGTACTTC	CATSRRTGSQETQYF
-	TRBJ2-5	TRBV7-6	-	TGTGCCAGCAGCTTAGAGGCTAGCGAAGAGACCCAGTACTTC	CASSLEASEETQYF
few	TRBJ1-2	TRBV6-1	-	TGTGCCAGCAGTGAAGGTTTGGGAGGGTATGGCTACACCTTC	CASSEGLGGYGYTF
-	TRBJ2-3	TRBV19	-	TGTGCCAGTAGTGAGGTAGCGTCAGATACGCAGTATTTT	CASSEVASDTQYF
-	TRBJ1-2	TRBV7-9	-	TGTGCCAGCAACTTCCGTTCCTCCAGGGAAAGGGGCTACACCTTC	CASNFRSSRERGYTF
-	TRBJ1-5	TRBV5-1	-	TGCGCCAGCAGCTTGGTGGGGGAGGGTCAGCCCCAGCATTTT	CASSLVGEGQPQHF
-	TRBJ2-5	TRBV6-5	TRBD2	TGTGCCAGCTCCCTCGGGGCTAGCGGGGGCCGAACCCAGTACTTC	CASSLGASGGRTQYF
-	TRBJ2-1	TRBV27	-	TGTGCCAGCAGTTACGGGGGGCGCTACAATGAGCAGTTCTTC	CASSYGGRYNEQFF
-	TRBJ2-5	TRBV5-1	-	TGCGCCAGCAGCAGCCGGGCCAAAAGGGGGGGAGAGACCCAGTACTTC	CASSSRAKRGGETQYF
-	TRBJ2-5	TRBV11-3	-	TGTGCCAGCAGCGCTGCCGGGGGTAGGGAGACCCAGTACTTC	CASSAAGGRETQYF
-	TRBJ1-3	TRBV7-9	-	TGTGCCAGCAGCCGCGGACAAAGCAACGAATATTTT	CASSRGQSNEYF
-	TRBJ1-2	TRBV28	TRBD1	TGTGCCAGCAGTTTGGGACAGGGGAGGGGCTACACCTTC	CASSLGQGRGYTF
-	TRBJ2-3	TRBV11-2	-	TGTGCCAGCAGCCTCGGGGATACGCAGTATTTT	CASSLGDTQYF
few	TRBJ1-4	TRBV19	-	TGTGCCAGTAGCCTCGGGATAGATGATGAAAAACTGTTTTTT	CASSLGIDDEKLFF
-	TRBJ2-2	TRBV28	-	TGTGCCAGCAGGCCCCGACTCGACGGGGAGCTGTTTTTT	CASRPRLDGELFF
-	TRBJ2-6	TRBV10-3	-	TGTGCCATCGCAGGTGGCTTCTCTGGGGCCAACGTCCTGACTTTC	CAIAGGFSGANVLTF
once	TRBJ2-3	TRBV5-4	-	TGTGCCAGCAGCTTGCGACTAAGCACAGATACGCAGTATTTT	CASSLRLSTDTQYF
-	TRBJ2-2	TRBV18	-	TGTGCCAGCTCACCGGTTAGCCTACTTAACACCGGGGAGCTGTTTTTT	CASSPVSLLNTGELFF
-	TRBJ2-7	TRBV7-9	TRBD1	TGTGCCAGCAGCTTAGATCCGGGACAGGGACACTACGAGCAGTACTTC	CASSLDPGQGHYEQYF
-	TRBJ1-2	TRBV7-6	TRBD1	TGTGCCAGCAGCTCACAGGGGACAGGCATCTATGGCTACACCTTC	CASSSQGTGIYGYTF
-	TRBJ1-1	TRBV19	TRBD1	TGTGCCAGTACCACGCCTGACAGGGCGTGGACTGAAGCTTTCTTT	CASTTPDRAWTEAFF
few	TRBJ2-7	TRBV5-4	-	TGTGCCAGCAGTCGGGACGGGTGGGAGTCGGGGGAGTACTTC	CASSRDGWESGEYF
-	TRBJ2-1	TRBV27	-	TGTGCCAGCAGTTTAACGGGGGGCCCCTACAATGAGCAGTTCTTC	CASSLTGGPYNEQFF
-	TRBJ2-7	TRBV19	TRBD1	TGTGCCAGTAGTATCGAAACAGGGGTGAGCTCCTACGAGCAGTACTTC	CASSIETGVSSYEQYF
few	TRBJ2-2	TRBV6-1	TRBD1	TGTGCCAGCAGTGCAACACAGGGGGCGCTTGCCGGGGAGCTGTTTTTT	CASSATQGALAGELFF
-	TRBJ1-1	TRBV6-8	-	TGTGCCAGCACCCCCGGCCGGGATTTCTCGAACACTGAAGCTTTCTTT	CASTPGRDFSNTEAFF
once	TRBJ2-2	TRBV5-1	-	TGCGCCAGCAGCTTGGGCGGAAACACCGGGGAGCTGTTTTTT	CASSLGGNTGELFF
-	TRBJ2-3	TRBV7-9	-	TGTGCCAGCCGTTCCGGGGTCGCTTCAGATACGCAGTATTTT	CASRSGVASDTQYF
-	TRBJ1-5	TRBV12-3/TRBV12-4	-	TGTGCCAGCAGTTTAGAACTATATCAGCCCCAGCATTTT	CASSLELYQPQHF
-	TRBJ2-5	TRBV27	TRBD2	TGTGCCAGCTCAGGACTAGCGGGGGGTGCCATAGAGACCCAGTACTTC	CASSGLAGGAIETQYF
many	TRBJ1-3	TRBV5-4	-	TGTGCCTCCTCAGGGGACGGAAACACCATATATTTT	CASSGDGNTIYF
once	TRBJ2-7	TRBV5-1	TRBD2	TGCGCCAGCAGCTTGGACCCAGGAGCGGGGGGGATATTCTACGAGCAGTACTTC	CASSLDPGAGGIFYEQYF
-	TRBJ1-1	TRBV5-1	-	TGCGCCAGCAGCTTGTCTCGGGGGATGAACACTGAAGCTTTCTTT	CASSLSRGMNTEAFF
few	TRBJ1-1	TRBV4-1	-	TGCGCCAGCAGCCAAGTACTAAACACTGAAGCTTTCTTT	CASSQVLNTEAFF
once	TRBJ2-1	TRBV19	-	TGTGCCAGTAGTTTCCGCGGACACAACAATGAGCAGTTCTTC	CASSFRGHNNEQFF
-	TRBJ2-7	TRBV7-8	-	TGTGCCAGCAGCTTAGCGAATCGGCTAGCCGAGCAGTACTTC	CASSLANRLAEQYF
once	TRBJ1-2	TRBV6-2/TRBV6-3	-	TGTGCCAGCAGTTACTTGGGCGGCTACACCTTC	CASSYLGGYTF
-	TRBJ2-1	TRBV6-5	TRBD1	TGTGCCAGCAGTATAGACAGGGGCTCCTACAATGAGCAGTTCTTC	CASSIDRGSYNEQFF
-	TRBJ2-1	TRBV3-1/TRBV3-2	-	TGTGCCAGCAGCCAAGATGTCGAGCGGGAGCAGTTCTTC	CASSQDVEREQFF
-	TRBJ1-1	TRBV18	-	TGTGCCAGCTCACCGTCTGAGACTGAAGCTTTCTTT	CASSPSETEAFF
few	TRBJ2-5	TRBV15	-	TGTGCCACCAGCACCAGGGGCGGAAGGGAGACCCAGTACTTC	CATSTRGGRETQYF